The 4 T cell receptor beta chains given below trace back to one sample, sequenced in a study of shared clonotypes between healthy human individuals. Naive CD8 cells lacked CD45RO and underwent positive selection for CCR7, leaving out terminally differentiated effector memory CD45RA+ cells. Sequencing used immunoSEQ multiplex PCR; TCRdb keeps in-frame clones, though not all of them. The repertoire holds some 630,000 clones, with approximately 96% as singletons. Sequenced input: naive CD8+ T cells sorted from blood. The receptor set was obtained from a woman aged 25 to 39 in good health.

V gene TRBV28 combines with J gene TRBJ2-7, with TRBD1 as a possible D gene (6 bases). Germline V gene lookup returns CDR1 MDHEN and CDR2 SYDVKM. This CDR3 has 15 residues. Trimming pared 7 bases from V and 0 bases from J, leaving 16 bases between. The CDR3 region is CASIDVTGSSYEQYF. The CDR3 DNA follows: TGTGCCAGCATTGATGTGACAGGAAGCTCCTACGAGCAGTACTTC.

The chain has TRBV28 and TRBJ1-1; a weak D match, TRBD1 (6 bases). Germline V gives CDR1 MDHEN, CDR2 SYDVKM. The V end lost 3 bases, the J end lost 0 bases, and 20 bases lay between the germline ends. This CDR3 has 18 amino acids. The CDR3 reads CASSFVLGADGMNTEAFF. The CDR3, as DNA: TGTGCCAGCAGTTTCGTCCTGGGGGCAGATGGCATGAACACTGAAGCTTTCTTT.

The V and J genes are TRBV11-2 and TRBJ1-1, with TRBD1 as a possible D gene (6 bases). Trimming pared 1 base from V and 4 bases from J, leaving 25 bases between. The length of the CDR3 is 19 residues. Germline CDR1 is SGHAT and CDR2 is FQNNGV. In DNA, the CDR3 is TGTGCCAGCAGCTTAGGGTGGCAGGGGAGGAAACTTTGGGTCACTGAAGCTTTCTTT. Protein sequence: CASSLGWQGRKLWVTEAFF.

This chain connects TRBV7-6 to TRBJ2-7, with 10 bases fitting TRBD2. The CDR3 is 14 residues long. CDR1 is SGHVS, CDR2 FNYEAQ, per germline. J lost 5 bases, V lost 1 base, and 2 bases had no gene match. The CDR3 DNA reads as TGTGCCAGCAGCTTAGTACTAGCGGGACACGAGCAGTACTTC. It encodes CASSLVLAGHEQYF.